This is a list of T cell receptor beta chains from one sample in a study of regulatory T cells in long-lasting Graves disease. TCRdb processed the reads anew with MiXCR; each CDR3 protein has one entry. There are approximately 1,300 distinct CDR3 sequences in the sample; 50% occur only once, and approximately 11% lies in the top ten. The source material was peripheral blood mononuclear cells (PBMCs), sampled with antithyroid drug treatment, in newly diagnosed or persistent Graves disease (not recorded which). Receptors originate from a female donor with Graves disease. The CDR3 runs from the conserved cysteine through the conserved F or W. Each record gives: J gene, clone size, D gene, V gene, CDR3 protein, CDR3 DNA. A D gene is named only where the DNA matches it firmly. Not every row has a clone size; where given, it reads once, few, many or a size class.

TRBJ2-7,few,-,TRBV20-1,CSAVGYEQYF,TGCAGTGCGGTGGGTTACGAGCAGTACTTC
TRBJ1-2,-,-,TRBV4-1,CASSPGRGTNYGYTF,TGCGCCAGCTCCCCCGGGCGGGGGACTAACTATGGCTACACCTTC
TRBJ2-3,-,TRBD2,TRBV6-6,CASSYQREGTDTQYF,TGTGCCAGCAGTTACCAGCGGGAGGGCACAGATACGCAGTATTTT
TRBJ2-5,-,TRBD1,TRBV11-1,CASSRDRGETQYF,TGTGCCAGCAGCCGGGACAGGGGAGAGACCCAGTACTTC
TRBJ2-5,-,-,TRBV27,CASSLSHFQETQYF,TGTGCCAGCAGTTTATCACACTTCCAAGAGACCCAGTACTTC
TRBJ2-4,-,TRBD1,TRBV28,CASSLLGQGADIQYF,TGTGCCAGCAGTCTCCTCGGACAGGGGGCAGACATTCAGTACTTC
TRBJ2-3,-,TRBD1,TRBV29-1,CSVEDGQGRDTQYF,TGCAGCGTTGAAGACGGACAGGGGAGGGATACGCAGTATTTT
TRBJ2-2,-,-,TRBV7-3,CASSIQGYTGELFF,TGTGCCAGCAGCATTCAGGGTTACACCGGGGAGCTGTTTTTT
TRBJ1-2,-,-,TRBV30,CAWKSPHANYGYTF,TGTGCCTGGAAGTCCCCCCACGCTAACTATGGCTACACCTTC
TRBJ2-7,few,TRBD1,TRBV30,CASAWGQGTYEQYF,TGTGCTTCGGCTTGGGGACAGGGCACCTACGAGCAGTACTTC
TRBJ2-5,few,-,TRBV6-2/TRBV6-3,CASSFELREQETQYF,TGTGCCAGCAGTTTCGAGTTGAGGGAGCAAGAGACCCAGTACTTC
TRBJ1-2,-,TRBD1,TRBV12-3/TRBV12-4,CASIKQGANYGYTF,TGTGCCAGCATTAAACAGGGGGCGAACTATGGCTACACCTTC
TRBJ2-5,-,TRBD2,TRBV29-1,CSVEVAGANQETQYF,TGCAGCGTTGAGGTGGCGGGAGCGAACCAAGAGACCCAGTACTTC
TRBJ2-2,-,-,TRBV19,CASSASPRSGYTGELFF,TGTGCCAGTAGTGCCTCCCCTCGATCAGGATACACCGGGGAGCTGTTTTTT
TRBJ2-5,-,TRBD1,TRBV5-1,CASSGSAGQGKETQYF,TGCGCCAGCAGCGGGAGCGCTGGACAGGGGAAGGAGACCCAGTACTTC
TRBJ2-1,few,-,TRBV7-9,CASSLENNEQFF,TGTGCCAGCAGCTTAGAAAACAATGAGCAGTTCTTC
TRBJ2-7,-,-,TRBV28,CASSESRGHSYEQYF,TGTGCCAGCAGTGAATCCCGGGGCCATTCCTACGAGCAGTACTTC
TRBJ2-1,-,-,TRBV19,CAIGVPDYNEQFF,TGTGCCATTGGGGTTCCAGACTACAATGAGCAGTTCTTC
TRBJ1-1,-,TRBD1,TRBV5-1,CASSLLLSTGGSNTEAFF,TGCGCCAGCAGCTTGCTGTTATCCACAGGGGGCTCGAACACTGAAGCTTTCTTT
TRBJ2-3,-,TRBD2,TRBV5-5,CASSPRLAGVDTQYF,TGTGCCAGCAGCCCGAGACTAGCGGGAGTAGATACGCAGTATTTT
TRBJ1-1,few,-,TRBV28,CASSPRTGHMNTEAFF,TGTGCCAGCAGTCCGCGGACGGGCCATATGAACACTGAAGCTTTCTTT
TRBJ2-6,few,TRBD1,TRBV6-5,CASNPGQISGANVLTF,TGTGCCAGCAATCCGGGACAGATATCTGGGGCCAACGTCCTGACTTTC
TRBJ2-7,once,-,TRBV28,CASSGEMFYEQYF,TGTGCCAGCAGTGGAGAGATGTTTTACGAGCAGTACTTC
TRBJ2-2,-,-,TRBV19,CASSNPAGELFF,TGTGCCAGTAGTAATCCCGCTGGGGAGCTGTTTTTT
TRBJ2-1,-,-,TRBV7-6,CASSQEFYNEQFF,TGTGCCAGCAGCCAAGAATTCTACAATGAGCAGTTCTTC
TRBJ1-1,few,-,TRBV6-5,CASRTTGTEAFF,TGTGCCAGCAGAACTACAGGGACTGAAGCTTTCTTT
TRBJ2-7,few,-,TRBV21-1,CASSPQGLQQEQYF,TGTGCCAGCAGCCCCCAGGGCCTCCAACAGGAGCAGTACTTC
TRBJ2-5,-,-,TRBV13,CASSLGWAVQETQYF,TGTGCCAGCAGCTTAGGTTGGGCGGTACAAGAGACCCAGTACTTC
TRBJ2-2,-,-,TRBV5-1,CASSTPGLSANTGELFF,TGCGCCAGCAGCACTCCGGGACTCAGCGCGAACACCGGGGAGCTGTTTTTT
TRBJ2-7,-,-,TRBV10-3,CATGGGGLDEQYF,TGTGCCACCGGAGGGGGCGGATTGGACGAGCAGTACTTC
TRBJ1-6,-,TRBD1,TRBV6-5,CASSYSETGVYSPLHF,TGTGCCAGCAGTTACTCGGAGACAGGGGTTTACTCACCCCTCCACTTT
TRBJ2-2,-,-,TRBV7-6,CASSLAGTANSGELFF,TGTGCCAGCAGCTTAGCCGGGACTGCCAATTCCGGGGAGCTGTTTTTT